The rows below give T cell receptor beta chains drawn from one sample of a study of cytotoxic CD8 clonotypes in ibrutinib-treated CLL. Repertoires were generated with immunoSEQ multiplex PCR, while TCRdb's copy carries only in-frame clones and drops some. Counted here are around 310,000 clones, more than 65% occurring once; the ten biggest clones make up roughly 6.3%. The specimen comprised PBMCs, sampled before ibrutinib treatment. These receptors all stem from a human donor with chronic lymphocytic leukemia. Both conserved end residues are part of each CDR3. D genes are given only for firm matches. Rows give clone size only sometimes, using once, few, many, or a class for an expanded clone.

CDR3 length,D gene,clone size,J gene,V gene,CDR3 protein,CDR3 DNA
14,TRBD1,NA,TRBJ1-2,TRBV10-2,CASSESGRDSGYTF,TGCGCCAGCAGTGAGTCGGGTAGGGACAGCGGCTACACCTTC
12,TRBD1,NA,TRBJ1-2,TRBV6-4,CASRDRVYGYTF,TGTGCCAGCAGGGACAGGGTGTATGGCTACACCTTC
15,TRBD2,once,TRBJ2-7,TRBV5-1,CASSLGGGRLDEQYF,TGCGCCAGCAGCTTGGGCGGGGGGCGCCTCGACGAGCAGTACTTC
16,NA,NA,TRBJ2-1,TRBV15,CATQRGLGDPYNEQFF,TGTGCCACCCAAAGGGGCCTGGGGGACCCTTACAATGAGCAGTTCTTC
15,TRBD2,once,TRBJ2-2,TRBV9,CASSPSGRFAGELFF,TGTGCCAGCAGCCCTAGCGGGAGGTTCGCCGGGGAGCTGTTTTTT
15,TRBD1,NA,TRBJ1-1,TRBV6-5,CASSYSRGQVGEAFF,TGTGCCAGCAGTTATAGCAGGGGGCAAGTTGGTGAAGCTTTCTTT
14,NA,NA,TRBJ2-7,TRBV5-8,CASRGQSGAYEQYF,TGTGCCAGCAGAGGACAGTCTGGGGCCTACGAGCAGTACTTC
15,TRBD1,NA,TRBJ2-2,TRBV28,CASSSDRTNTGELFF,TGTGCCAGCAGTTCGGACAGGACGAACACCGGGGAGCTGTTTTTT
19,TRBD2,NA,TRBJ2-2,TRBV2,CASSEAPRPAGGDPGELFF,TGTGCCAGCAGTGAAGCGCCTCGCCCAGCGGGAGGGGACCCCGGGGAGCTGTTTTTT
14,NA,NA,TRBJ2-3,TRBV9,CASSASGSTDTQYF,TGTGCCAGCAGCGCCTCCGGGTCCACAGATACGCAGTATTTT
15,NA,NA,TRBJ1-3,TRBV29-1,CSVEALDKLGNTIYF,TGCAGCGTTGAAGCCCTGGACAAGCTTGGAAACACCATATATTTT
15,TRBD1,NA,TRBJ2-7,TRBV18,CASSPVTGGSYEQYF,TGTGCCAGCTCACCCGTGACAGGGGGATCCTACGAGCAGTACTTC
13,NA,NA,TRBJ2-1,TRBV6-5,CATNHPSYNEQFF,TGTGCCACCAATCACCCTTCCTACAATGAGCAGTTCTTC
12,NA,once,TRBJ2-7,TRBV11-3,CASSNTGYEQYF,TGTGCCAGCAGCAACACAGGGTACGAGCAGTACTTC
13,NA,NA,TRBJ2-5,TRBV6-6,CASSRSPLETQYF,TGTGCCAGCAGTAGATCGCCATTAGAGACCCAGTACTTC
15,TRBD1,few,TRBJ2-1,TRBV5-1,CASSMQGADYNEQFF,TGCGCCAGCAGCATGCAGGGGGCTGACTACAATGAGCAGTTCTTC
14,TRBD1,NA,TRBJ1-1,TRBV7-6,CASSLGDRDTEAFF,TGTGCCAGCAGCTTAGGGGACAGGGACACTGAAGCTTTCTTT
13,NA,NA,TRBJ1-1,TRBV30,CAWSRTTNTEAFF,TGTGCCTGGAGTAGGACAACGAACACTGAAGCTTTCTTT
13,NA,NA,TRBJ2-5,TRBV5-1,CASSFGFGETQYF,TGCGCCAGCAGCTTCGGGTTTGGTGAGACCCAGTACTTC
15,NA,NA,TRBJ2-7,TRBV28,CASSASGIWPYEQYF,TGTGCCAGCAGTGCTTCCGGGATCTGGCCCTACGAGCAGTACTTC
13,NA,NA,TRBJ2-2,TRBV28,CATIDSGIGELFF,TGTGCCACCATCGACAGTGGGATCGGGGAGCTGTTTTTT
14,NA,NA,TRBJ1-1,TRBV19,CASSPQWRNTEAFF,TGTGCCAGTAGCCCTCAATGGAGGAACACTGAAGCTTTCTTT
16,TRBD1,NA,TRBJ1-2,TRBV2,CASSGRDRVSNYGYTF,TGTGCCAGCAGTGGTCGGGACAGGGTTTCTAACTATGGCTACACCTTC
14,NA,few,TRBJ1-5,TRBV2,CASSVEGADQPQHF,TGTGCCAGCAGTGTCGAAGGGGCGGATCAGCCCCAGCATTTT
17,TRBD2,NA,TRBJ2-1,TRBV25-1,CASSSNTWGEGYNEQFF,TGTGCCAGCAGTTCGAACACATGGGGGGAGGGATACAATGAGCAGTTCTTC
16,TRBD2,NA,TRBJ2-5,TRBV15,CATRTLAGGDQETQYF,TGTGCCACCAGGACCCTAGCGGGAGGTGACCAAGAGACCCAGTACTTC
13,NA,NA,TRBJ2-7,TRBV10-3,CAIREPGRYEQYF,TGTGCCATCAGGGAACCGGGACGGTACGAGCAGTACTTC
14,NA,NA,TRBJ2-1,TRBV4-3,CASSHAGLVGEQFF,TGCGCCAGCAGCCACGCCGGCCTTGTGGGGGAGCAGTTCTTC
13,NA,once,TRBJ1-1,TRBV25-1,CASSLAAGVGAFF,TGTGCCAGCAGCCTCGCTGCGGGGGTAGGAGCTTTCTTT
15,NA,NA,TRBJ1-4,TRBV15,CATSRGRQVFEKLFF,TGTGCCACCAGCAGGGGAAGACAGGTCTTTGAAAAACTGTTTTTT
16,NA,NA,TRBJ2-1,TRBV9,CASSPPGMGSYNEQFF,TGTGCCAGCAGCCCCCCCGGGATGGGAAGTTACAATGAGCAGTTCTTC
15,NA,NA,TRBJ1-4,TRBV9,CASSVAAGRGEKLFF,TGTGCCAGCAGCGTAGCTGCGGGTAGAGGTGAAAAACTGTTTTTT
12,TRBD1,NA,TRBJ2-7,TRBV27,CASRQGSYEQYF,TGTGCCAGTCGACAGGGTTCCTACGAGCAGTACTTC
14,TRBD2,once,TRBJ2-7,TRBV28,CASRASGKRYEQYF,TGTGCCAGCAGAGCTAGCGGGAAGCGCTACGAGCAGTACTTC
14,NA,once,TRBJ1-1,TRBV30,CAWSQTQGLGSAFF,TGTGCCTGGAGTCAAACTCAGGGGCTTGGGTCAGCTTTCTTT
13,NA,few,TRBJ2-2,TRBV7-9,CASSLGPGGELFF,TGTGCCAGCAGCTTAGGTCCGGGCGGGGAGCTGTTTTTT
11,NA,NA,TRBJ2-1,TRBV20-1,CSAQRLDEQFF,TGCAGTGCGCAGCGGCTAGATGAGCAGTTCTTC
19,NA,NA,TRBJ2-1,TRBV29-1,CSVEDDGSALIITYNEQFF,TGCAGCGTTGAAGACGACGGGAGCGCGCTCATAATAACCTACAATGAGCAGTTCTTC
14,TRBD1,NA,TRBJ1-1,TRBV9,CASSGGTGGSEAFF,TGTGCCAGCAGCGGTGGGACAGGGGGTTCTGAAGCTTTCTTT
15,NA,NA,TRBJ1-2,TRBV7-9,CASSLRAGENYGYTF,TGTGCCAGCAGCTTGAGGGCAGGGGAAAACTATGGCTACACCTTC
14,NA,NA,TRBJ2-2,TRBV5-1,CASRWQTNTGELFF,TGCGCCAGCAGGTGGCAGACGAACACCGGGGAGCTGTTTTTT
17,TRBD2,NA,TRBJ2-3,TRBV29-1,CSVEDLGLAGRTDTQYF,TGCAGCGTTGAAGACCTGGGACTAGCGGGACGCACAGATACGCAGTATTTT
15,NA,NA,TRBJ1-2,TRBV14,CASSQAGTTNYGYTF,TGTGCCAGCAGCCAAGCCGGGACAACTAACTATGGCTACACCTTC